This T cell receptor (beta chain) derives from a study of blood T cell repertoires in COVID-19. Study overall: COVID-19 samples collected from the United States, Italy and Spain covered acute and convalescent phases.

Enrolled through a virtual design, the participants were between 18 and 89 years of age and came from about two dozen US areas. Participants' own reports of clinical history determined their cohort assignment. The CDR3 length is 15 residues. V shed 3 bases and J 3 bases; nucleotides not matched to a gene: 8. Germline V gene sequence: CDR1 SGHRS, CDR2 YFSETQ. In the source study's methods: Using reference gene primer amplification, nucleated cell counts were estimated. TCRdb's copy holds only in-frame clones and misses some; the assay was immunoSEQ multiplex PCR. V, J and clone size derive from that table, while D and trimming were established from the DNA sequence. This sample has under 300,000 clones, with around 85% found just once.

This chain joins TRBV5-1 and TRBJ1-1; 7 positions agree with TRBD1. The sample consisted of PBMCs or T cells enriched from blood (not recorded which). The source of this sequence is a woman in her 50s who had recovered from COVID-19. The CDR3 DNA reads as TGCGCCAGCAGCTCGCACAGGGGCCCGGACACTGAAGCTTTCTTT. This encodes CASSSHRGPDTEAFF.